This entry lists 18 T cell receptor beta chains sequenced from one sample in a study of blood T cells in healthy people across ages (dated by TCRdb to between 2015 and 2016). The library was prepared using 5' RACE. Sequencing was carried out with an Illumina HiSeq 2500. A second PCR of about 7 to 12 cycles was performed with a sample-barcoded 5' primer and a J-beta primer mix. The raw public reads went through TCRdb reprocessing: fastp at Q25, MiXCR clone calling, in-frame beta chains kept. Records with the same CDR3 protein are collapsed into one entry carrying the most frequent genes and DNA. The sample table holds about 1.5 million distinct CDR3 sequences, of which about 45% were seen once. In total, the top ten clones hold 4% of the sample. Sequencing used blood. The receptors shown here come from a woman between 18 and 29 years old in good health.

This CDR3 is CASSPIGQGGNSPLHF. The CDR3 bases are TGTGCCAGCAGCCCGATCGGACAGGGGGGGAATTCACCCCTCCACTTT. The V gene is TRBV28, the J gene TRBJ1-6, with TRBD1 matching over 10 bases. Per germline, CDR1 MDHEN and CDR2 SYDVKM. V trimming: 6 bases; J trimming: 7 bases; junction bases outside the gene matches: 9. The CDR3 totals 16 residues.

The V call is TRBV24-1, the J call TRBJ1-2; TRBD1 is a possible D gene (5 bases). The CDR3 spans 14 residues. Germline-derived CDR1 and CDR2 are KGHDR and SFDVKD. V gave up 12 bases and J gave up 3 bases, with 19 bases separating them. As DNA, the CDR3 is TGTGCCCCGCGACAGTCCGTCCCCCACTATGGCTACACCTTC. Translation: CAPRQSVPHYGYTF.

This clonotype was picked up a small number of times. This chain joins TRBV6-5 and TRBJ1-2, with a tentative D call TRBD1 (6 bases). The CDR3 is 14 residues long. V lost 5 bases to trimming and J lost 3 bases, with 13 bases between them. Germline V lookup: CDR1 MNHEY, CDR2 SVGAGI. This chain's CDR3 is CASSHNGGDYGYTF. DNA of the CDR3: TGTGCCAGCAGTCACAACGGGGGCGACTATGGCTACACCTTC.

With respect to this clonotype: This may stem from a read error, because a much larger clone lies one nucleotide away. The J gene is TRBJ2-3, the V gene TRBV12-3 or TRBV12-4; 8 bases are a match to TRBD2. V lost 3 bases and J lost 2; bases outside the gene matches: 7. This CDR3 comprises 16 residues. The CDR3 coding sequence is TGTGCCAGCAGTTTGGGGCGGGGGGCTGACACAGATACGCAGTATTTT. Amino acid sequence: CASSLGRGADTDTQYF.

The genes are TRBV11-3 and TRBJ2-1, with 12 nucleotides matching TRBD2. V dropped 1 base and J dropped 5; count of bases not matched to a gene: 6. Per germline, CDR1 SGHNT and CDR2 YENEEA. The length of the CDR3 is 17 residues. This CDR3 is CASSLGLAGASNNEQFF. Here the CDR3 DNA reads TGTGCCAGCAGCTTAGGACTAGCGGGAGCCTCGAACAATGAGCAGTTCTTC.

The V gene is TRBV30, the J gene TRBJ2-3; tentatively, D is TRBD2 (7 bases). There are 14 residues in the CDR3. Trimming removed 7 bases at V and 1 base at J, with 15 bases between. Germline loops: CDR1 GTSNPN, CDR2 SVGIG (reference sequence). In DNA form, the CDR3 reads TGTGCCTCCTGGGGAGGGGGGGGCACAGATACGCAGTATTTT. It is translated as CASWGGGGTDTQYF. Full variable domain (outside the CDR3, taken from reference TRBV30 and TRBJ2-3): SQTIHQWPATLVQPVGSPLSLECTVEGTSNPNLYWYRQAAGRGLQLLFYSVGIGQISSEVPQNLSASRPQDRQFILSSKKLLLSDSGFYLCASWGGGGTDTQYFGPGTRLTVL.

Details on this clonotype: A read error may produce the germline difference seen at one junction end. The CDR3 coding sequence is TGTACCAGCTCACCTGGGCAAGGTGTCACTGAAGCTTTCTTT. Protein product: CTSSPGQGVTEAFF. This sequence joins TRBV18 and TRBJ1-1; D is unclear. The CDR3 covers 14 residues. Germline CDR1 KGHSH, CDR2 LQKENI.

The chain links TRBV10-3 to TRBJ1-5; D is possibly TRBD1 (6 bases). Germline-derived CDR1 and CDR2 are ENHRY and SYGVKD. Trimming left V 6 bases short and J 3 bases short, with 15 bases between. This CDR3 has 15 amino acids. The DNA for the CDR3 is TGTGCCATCAGCGTGGGGGGCAGCCTCAATCAGCCCCAGCATTTT. This codes for CAISVGGSLNQPQHF.

V gene TRBV9 combines with J gene TRBJ2-1; 12 bases line up with TRBD2. Germline V gives CDR1 SGDLS, CDR2 YYNGEE. The ends lost 0 bases at V and 6 bases at J; junction bases unmatched: 1. This CDR3 has 15 residues. The chain's CDR3 is CASSVEGLAGNEQFF. CDR3 sequence (DNA): TGTGCCAGCAGCGTAGAGGGACTAGCGGGCAATGAGCAGTTCTTC. The variable domain in full, completed from reference TRBV9 and TRBJ2-1, reads DSGVTQTPKHLITATGQRVTLRCSPRSGDLSVYWYQQSLDQGLQFLIQYYNGEERAKGNILERFSAQQFPDLHSELNLSSLELGDSALYFCASSVEGLAGNEQFFGPGTRLTVL.

This clonotype was seen at least ten times. This sequence joins TRBV6-5 and TRBJ2-7, with D possibly being TRBD2 (6 bases). Germline V gene lookup returns CDR1 MNHEY and CDR2 SVGAGI. The CDR3 is made up of 14 amino acids. V was cut by 0 bases and J by 5 bases, with 11 bases left in between. In nucleotides, the CDR3 is TGTGCCAGCAGTTACTCTGGTTGGGGGGACGAGCAGTACTTC. Translating it yields CASSYSGWGDEQYF.

The rearrangement joins TRBV7-2 to TRBJ2-3; D may match TRBD1 or TRBD2 (5 bases each). The CDR3 length is 17 residues. V lost 5 bases and J 0 bases, leaving 18 bases between the germline ends. Germline CDR1 is SGHTA and CDR2 is FQGNSA. CDR3 residues: CASSLVQDSLSTDTQYF. The CDR3 nucleotides read TGTGCCAGCAGCCTCGTACAGGACTCCCTAAGCACAGATACGCAGTATTTT.

This clonotype was recorded a few times. The rearrangement joins TRBV2 to TRBJ2-1; 7 nucleotides agree with TRBD2. CDR1 SNHLY and CDR2 FYNNEI come from the germline V gene. The CDR3 spans 12 residues. V gave up 11 bases and J gave up 6 bases; unmatched junction bases: 7. DNA of the CDR3: TGTGCCGGGAGGGCTGTCGGCAATGAGCAGTTCTTC. Its protein is CAGRAVGNEQFF.

This CDR3 is CAISEPSGESSYEQYF. The CDR3 DNA is TGTGCCATCAGTGAACCAAGCGGGGAGAGCTCCTACGAGCAGTACTTC. The chain couples TRBV10-3 to TRBJ2-7; TRBD2 aligns across 7 bases. CDR1 is ENHRY, CDR2 SYGVKD, per germline. The CDR3 sequence is 16 residues long. The trim removed 3 bases at V and 0 bases at J, leaving 8 bases unmatched.

This clonotype was counted only a few times. V is TRBV3-1 and J is TRBJ2-7; 11 bases fit TRBD2. The CDR3 runs to 19 residues. CDR1 is LGHDT and CDR2 is YNNKEL in the germline V gene (reference sequence). The J segment lost 2 bases and the V segment lost 5 bases, leaving 17 bases of the junction unmatched. CDR3 protein: CASSEAPPTSGVSTYEQYF. The CDR3 bases are TGTGCCAGCAGCGAAGCCCCTCCGACTAGCGGGGTGTCCACCTACGAGCAGTACTTC.

A few counts support this clonotype. J is TRBJ2-7 and V is TRBV7-2, with TRBD2 identical over 7 bases. This CDR3 is built from 15 residues. Germline lookup yields CDR1 SGHTA and CDR2 FQGNSA. Trimming took 2 bases from V and 3 from J; bases not matched to a gene: 7. The CDR3 region is CASSLSTSEYYEQYF. CDR3 DNA sequence: TGTGCCAGCAGCTTATCCACTAGCGAATACTACGAGCAGTACTTC.

The table lists this clonotype with a few counts. The rearrangement joins TRBV12-3 or TRBV12-4 to TRBJ2-3; TRBD2 matches at 7 bases. The V segment lost 3 bases and the J segment 9 bases; nucleotides outside the gene matches: 6. The length of the CDR3 is 13 residues. The CDR3: CASSLGGFRTQYF. The CDR3 DNA follows: TGTGCCAGCAGTTTGGGAGGGTTCAGGACGCAGTATTTT.

This chain uses TRBV29-1 with TRBJ1-2; a possible D gene is TRBD1 (5 bases). CDR1 SQVTM and CDR2 ANQGSEA come from the germline V gene. This CDR3 is built from 14 residues. V lost 2 bases and J 2 bases, leaving 12 bases between the germline ends. The CDR3 loop reads CSVERGARNYGYTF. CDR3 nucleotides: TGCAGCGTTGAACGAGGGGCAAGGAACTATGGCTACACCTTC.

The chain uses TRBV6-6 and TRBJ2-3; D possibly corresponds to TRBD2 (5 bases). The germline gives CDR1 MNHNY, CDR2 SVGAGI (reference sequence). The length of the CDR3 is 15 residues. Trimming took 5 bases from V and 0 from J, leaving 12 bases between them. The CDR3 sequence is CASSPSRGSTDTQYF. The CDR3 DNA follows: TGTGCCAGCAGTCCCTCCCGCGGGAGCACAGATACGCAGTATTTT.